These T cell receptor beta chains were read from a single sample in a study of T cells in Graves' hyperthyroidism and ophthalmopathy. Each CDR3 protein gets one entry after TCRdb re-called the multiplex PCR reads with MiXCR. The table includes fewer than 650,000 distinct CDR3 sequences, around 14% detected once. Specimen: blood. These receptors originate from a woman between 18 and 30 years old with Graves' ophthalmopathy. CDR3s include the opening cysteine and the closing phenylalanine or tryptophan. A D gene is named only where the DNA matches it firmly.

v_gene: TRBV5-1
j_gene: TRBJ1-5
d_gene: TRBD1
CDR3aa: CAGSWGEAGGINQPQHF

v_gene: TRBV19
j_gene: TRBJ2-3
d_gene: TRBD1
CDR3aa: CASHRQGGTDTQYF

v_gene: TRBV27
j_gene: TRBJ1-2
d_gene: TRBD1
CDR3aa: CAPHWEGQGPYGYTF

v_gene: TRBV5-1
j_gene: TRBJ2-7
d_gene: -
CDR3aa: CASSSGGLAYEQYF

v_gene: TRBV7-9
j_gene: TRBJ2-7
d_gene: -
CDR3aa: CASSPPGTGGLTYEQYF

v_gene: TRBV5-1
j_gene: TRBJ1-5
d_gene: -
CDR3aa: CASSLHGNSNQPQHF

v_gene: TRBV28
j_gene: TRBJ2-7
d_gene: TRBD1
CDR3aa: CASSFGDRAREQYF

v_gene: TRBV28
j_gene: TRBJ2-2
d_gene: -
CDR3aa: CASRRTRTATGELFF

v_gene: TRBV6-1
j_gene: TRBJ1-3
d_gene: -
CDR3aa: CASSVQAGRDTGNTIYF

v_gene: TRBV27
j_gene: TRBJ1-6
d_gene: TRBD1
CDR3aa: CASSRQGAILSPLHF

v_gene: TRBV6-1
j_gene: TRBJ1-5
d_gene: -
CDR3aa: CASRNGRGSNQPQHF

v_gene: TRBV28
j_gene: TRBJ2-5
d_gene: -
CDR3aa: CASSRRLAEETQYF

v_gene: TRBV24-1
j_gene: TRBJ2-5
d_gene: TRBD1
CDR3aa: CATSDPGQGLETQYF

v_gene: TRBV25-1
j_gene: TRBJ2-7
d_gene: -
CDR3aa: CASSDGQIYEQYF

v_gene: TRBV5-1
j_gene: TRBJ2-3
d_gene: -
CDR3aa: CASSLPPFGGGSGDTQYF

v_gene: TRBV28
j_gene: TRBJ1-1
d_gene: -
CDR3aa: CASSSILTGYRTEAFF

v_gene: TRBV11-3
j_gene: TRBJ2-7
d_gene: TRBD1
CDR3aa: CASLPGQGAYEQYF

v_gene: TRBV15
j_gene: TRBJ2-5
d_gene: TRBD1
CDR3aa: CATSTRTGRNQETQYF

v_gene: TRBV6-1
j_gene: TRBJ1-4
d_gene: -
CDR3aa: CASRHNTVEKEKLFF

v_gene: TRBV12-3/TRBV12-4
j_gene: TRBJ2-7
d_gene: TRBD1
CDR3aa: CASSLVGTGSAYEQYF

v_gene: TRBV19
j_gene: TRBJ2-7
d_gene: TRBD2
CDR3aa: CASSMAGVSGTYEQYF

v_gene: TRBV5-4
j_gene: TRBJ1-1
d_gene: -
CDR3aa: CASSLDLNKNTEAFF

v_gene: TRBV7-2
j_gene: TRBJ2-1
d_gene: TRBD2
CDR3aa: CASSLVGLADELNSYNEQFF

v_gene: TRBV20-1
j_gene: TRBJ2-2
d_gene: TRBD2
CDR3aa: CSVKAGPNTGELFF

v_gene: TRBV24-1
j_gene: TRBJ2-2
d_gene: TRBD2
CDR3aa: CATSDSGTTGELFF

v_gene: TRBV7-9
j_gene: TRBJ1-4
d_gene: -
CDR3aa: CASSAGGSNEKLFF